This TCR beta chain was captured by sequencing in a study of metastatic and nonmetastatic thyroid tumors. Study overall: From malignant and benign thyroid patients, repertoires in blood and in tumor or nodule tissue were compared. Notes on the study in general: In blood and tumor, TCR beta diversity was reportedly significantly higher in malignant thyroid tumors than in benign nodules.

Thyroid surgery took place with no prior treatment in any patient. Concerning this clone: The antigen remains undetermined. The junction shows a germline mismatch at one end, possibly a read error.

As originally analysed: Researchers built a distant-metastasis classifier for papillary thyroid cancer that drew on CDR3 differences across clinicopathological groups. TCRdb recomputed clones from the PCR reads via MiXCR. TCRdb's processing, not the authors', yielded these V and J calls. Among approximately 40,000 clones listed, more than 25% were seen once. Germline assignment: CDR1 MNHNS and CDR2 SASEGT. This CDR3 has 14 residues. V and J are TRBV6-1 and TRBJ2-3; TRBD1 is a possible D gene (5 bases). Material for sequencing was blood. The clonotype was recovered from a male donor with papillary thyroid cancer or a benign thyroid nodule (not recorded which). Some clones in this sample may be carry-over from other donors' samples. CDR3 in DNA: TGTGCCAGAAGTGACGAGGCGGACACACATACGCAGTATTTT. Its translation: CARSDEADTHTQYF.